This T cell receptor (beta chain) was retrieved from a study of early T cells in non-severe SARS-CoV-2 infection. The CDR3 sequence is 14 residues long. The J segment lost 9 bases and the V segment lost 5 bases, leaving 10 bases of the junction unmatched. Germline V gene sequence: CDR1 SGHDN, CDR2 FVKESK. Molecules of cDNA were individually given unique molecular identifiers that were attached to them. TCRdb reanalysed the 5' RACE reads using MiXCR and keeps one entry per CDR3 protein. The table lists about 80,000 distinct CDR3 sequences, 9% to 10% of them singletons. This chain connects TRBV14 to TRBJ2-1; 7 bases are shared with TRBD1. Sequencing was done on a sample of whole blood. The TCR originated in an adult who was a healthcare worker with PCR-confirmed SARS-CoV-2 infection or an uninfected control (not recorded which). The CDR3 is CASSKRTGSLEQFF. The CDR3 DNA reads as TGTGCCAGCAGCAAACGGACAGGTAGCCTTGAGCAGTTCTTC.